Below, 3 T cell receptor beta chains from the same sample are listed, as sequenced in a study of blood T cell repertoires in COVID-19. Only in-frame clones appear in the TCRdb table, and some are missing; sequencing was by immunoSEQ multiplex PCR. In the table there are over 150,000 clones, more than 65% of which are singletons. Sample: peripheral blood. The receptor set was obtained from a human donor in a cohort sampled during active COVID-19.

This chain connects TRBV29-1 to TRBJ1-1; weak D call: TRBD1 (5 bases). V was cut by 7 bases and J by 1 base, with 13 bases left in between. Germline V gene data show CDR1 as SQVTM and CDR2 as ANQGSEA. This CDR3 has 13 amino acids. This CDR3 reads CSASGGGNTEAFF. CDR3 DNA sequence: TGCAGCGCCTCCGGCGGGGGGAACACTGAAGCTTTCTTT.

The DNA for the CDR3 is TGTGCCAGCAGCGCACCACTCGACGGGACAGCCTACTATGGCTACACCTTC. It encodes CASSAPLDGTAYYGYTF. The V and J genes are TRBV9 and TRBJ1-2; 7 bases fit TRBD1. The CDR3 runs to 17 residues. Germline V lookup: CDR1 SGDLS, CDR2 YYNGEE. The J segment lost 3 bases and the V segment lost 3 bases, leaving 14 bases of the junction unmatched.

The chain uses TRBV27 and TRBJ2-1; tentatively, D is TRBD2 (7 bases). The CDR3 sequence is 17 residues long. Looked up from germline, CDR1 is MNHEY and CDR2 is SMNVEV (reference sequence). Trimming left V 5 bases short and J 2 bases short, with 19 bases between. The CDR3 coding sequence is TGTGCCAGCAGTCGCCTTGGGGGGGCCTCCCCCTACAATGAGCAGTTCTTC. This translates into CASSRLGGASPYNEQFF.